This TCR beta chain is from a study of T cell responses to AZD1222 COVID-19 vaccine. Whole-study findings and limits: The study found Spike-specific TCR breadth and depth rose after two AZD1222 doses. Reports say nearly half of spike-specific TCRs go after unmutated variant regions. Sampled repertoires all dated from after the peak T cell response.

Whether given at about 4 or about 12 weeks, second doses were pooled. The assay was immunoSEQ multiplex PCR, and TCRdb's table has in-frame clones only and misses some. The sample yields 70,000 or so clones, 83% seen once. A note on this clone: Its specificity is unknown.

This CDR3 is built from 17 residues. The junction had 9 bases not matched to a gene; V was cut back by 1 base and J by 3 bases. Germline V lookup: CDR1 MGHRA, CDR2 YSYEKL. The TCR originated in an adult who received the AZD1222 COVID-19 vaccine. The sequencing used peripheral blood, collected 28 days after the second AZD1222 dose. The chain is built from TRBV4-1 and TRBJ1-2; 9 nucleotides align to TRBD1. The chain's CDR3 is CASSQALDRGEDYGYTF. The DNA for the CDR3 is TGCGCCAGCAGCCAAGCTCTGGACAGGGGAGAGGACTATGGCTACACCTTC.